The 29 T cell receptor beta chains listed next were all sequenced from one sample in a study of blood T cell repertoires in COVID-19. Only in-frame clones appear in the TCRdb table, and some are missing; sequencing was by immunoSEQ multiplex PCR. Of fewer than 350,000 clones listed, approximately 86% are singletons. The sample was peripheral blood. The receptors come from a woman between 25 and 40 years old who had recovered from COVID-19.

CDR3 coding DNA: TGCGCCAGCAGCCCCCCGGGGCGGGGGGGCCCCAATGAGCAGTTCTTC. Encoded protein: CASSPPGRGGPNEQFF. The chain employs TRBV4-1 and TRBJ2-1; the match to TRBD2 covers 9 bases. The CDR3 runs 16 residues. Germline CDR1 and CDR2: MGHRA and YSYEKL. The trim removed 4 bases at V and 6 bases at J, leaving 10 bases unmatched.

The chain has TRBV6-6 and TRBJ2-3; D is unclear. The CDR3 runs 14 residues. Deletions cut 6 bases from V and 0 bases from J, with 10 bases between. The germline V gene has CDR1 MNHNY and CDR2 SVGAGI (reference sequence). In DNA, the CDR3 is TGTGCCAGCAGCCTTGAGTGGAGCACAGATACGCAGTATTTT. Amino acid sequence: CASSLEWSTDTQYF.

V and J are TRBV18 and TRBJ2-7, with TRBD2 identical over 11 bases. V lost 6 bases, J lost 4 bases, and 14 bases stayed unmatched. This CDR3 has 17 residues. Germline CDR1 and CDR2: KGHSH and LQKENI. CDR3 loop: CASSLSLRTSGRYEQYF. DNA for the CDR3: TGTGCCAGCTCCCTCTCTTTGAGGACTAGCGGGCGTTACGAGCAGTACTTC.

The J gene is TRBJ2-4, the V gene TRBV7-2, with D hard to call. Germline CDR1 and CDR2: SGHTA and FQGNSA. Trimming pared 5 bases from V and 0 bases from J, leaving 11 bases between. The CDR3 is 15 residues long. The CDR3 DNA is TGTGCCAGCAGCCCAGGCTATCTAGCCAAAAACATTCAGTACTTC. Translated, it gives CASSPGYLAKNIQYF.

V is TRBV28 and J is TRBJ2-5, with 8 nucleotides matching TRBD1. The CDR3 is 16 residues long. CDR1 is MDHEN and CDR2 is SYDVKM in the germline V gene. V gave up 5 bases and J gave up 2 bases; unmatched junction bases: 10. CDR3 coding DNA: TGTGCCAGCAGTCCCCAGGGGGCAGGAGCACAAGAGACCCAGTACTTC. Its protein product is CASSPQGAGAQETQYF. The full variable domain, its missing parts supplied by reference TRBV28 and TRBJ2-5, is DVKVTQSSRYLVKRTGEKVFLECVQDMDHENMFWYRQDPGLGLRLIYFSYDVKMKEKGDIPEGYSVSREKKERFSLILESASTNQTSMYLCASSPQGAGAQETQYFGPGTRLLVL.

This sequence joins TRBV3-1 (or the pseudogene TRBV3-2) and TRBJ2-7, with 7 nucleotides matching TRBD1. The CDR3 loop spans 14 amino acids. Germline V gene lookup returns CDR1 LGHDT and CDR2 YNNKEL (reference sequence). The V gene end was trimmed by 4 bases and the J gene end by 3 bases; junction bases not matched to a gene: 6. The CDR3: CASSRRDRDYEQYF. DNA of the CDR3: TGTGCCAGCAGCCGACGGGACAGAGACTACGAGCAGTACTTC.

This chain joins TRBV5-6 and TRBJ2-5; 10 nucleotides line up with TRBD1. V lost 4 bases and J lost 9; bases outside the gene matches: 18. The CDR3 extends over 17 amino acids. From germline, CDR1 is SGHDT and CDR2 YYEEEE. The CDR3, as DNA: TGTGCCAGCAGCCCAGGCGGGACAGGGGCCCTTCGCGCGGCCCAGTACTTC. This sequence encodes CASSPGGTGALRAAQYF.

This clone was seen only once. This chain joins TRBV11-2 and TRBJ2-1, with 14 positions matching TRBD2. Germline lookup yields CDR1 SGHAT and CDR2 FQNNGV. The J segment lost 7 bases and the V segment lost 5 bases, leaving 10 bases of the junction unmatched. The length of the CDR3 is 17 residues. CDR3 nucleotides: TGTGCCAGCAGCCCGAGGACTAGCGGGAGGATCTGGAATGAGCAGTTCTTC. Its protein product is CASSPRTSGRIWNEQFF.

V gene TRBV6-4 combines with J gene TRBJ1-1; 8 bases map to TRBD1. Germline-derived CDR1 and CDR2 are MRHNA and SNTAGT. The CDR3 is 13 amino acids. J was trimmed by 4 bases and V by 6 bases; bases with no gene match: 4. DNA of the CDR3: TGTGCCAGCAGCGACAGGGGCGGCACTGAAGCTTTCTTT. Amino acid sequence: CASSDRGGTEAFF.

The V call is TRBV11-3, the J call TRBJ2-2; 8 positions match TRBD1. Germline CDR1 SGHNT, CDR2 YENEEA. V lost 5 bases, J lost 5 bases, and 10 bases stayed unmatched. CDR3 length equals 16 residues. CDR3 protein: CASSTTQGALTGELFF. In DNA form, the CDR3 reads TGTGCCAGCAGCACCACCCAGGGGGCTTTAACCGGGGAGCTGTTTTTT.

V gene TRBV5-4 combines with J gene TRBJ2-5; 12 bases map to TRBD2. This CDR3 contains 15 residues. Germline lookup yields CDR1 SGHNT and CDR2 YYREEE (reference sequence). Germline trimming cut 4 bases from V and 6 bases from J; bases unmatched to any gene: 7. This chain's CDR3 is CASSTTSGSRKTQYF. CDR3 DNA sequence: TGTGCCAGCAGCACGACTAGCGGGAGTAGGAAGACCCAGTACTTC.

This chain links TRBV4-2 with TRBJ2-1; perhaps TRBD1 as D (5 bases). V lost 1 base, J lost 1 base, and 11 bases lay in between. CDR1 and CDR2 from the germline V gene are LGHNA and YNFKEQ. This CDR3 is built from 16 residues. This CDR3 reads CASSQVQGGSYNEQFF. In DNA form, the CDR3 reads TGTGCCAGCAGCCAAGTCCAGGGTGGGTCCTACAATGAGCAGTTCTTC.

CDR3 protein: CASSDGGTDTGELFF. The DNA for the CDR3 is TGCGCCAGCAGTGATGGTGGGACAGACACCGGGGAGCTGTTTTTT. The rearrangement joins TRBV10-1 to TRBJ2-2, with 7 bases identical to TRBD1. The CDR3 length is 15 residues. CDR1 and CDR2 from the germline V gene are WNHNN and SYGVQD (reference sequence). J gave up 3 bases and V 3 bases, and 4 bases lay outside the gene matches.

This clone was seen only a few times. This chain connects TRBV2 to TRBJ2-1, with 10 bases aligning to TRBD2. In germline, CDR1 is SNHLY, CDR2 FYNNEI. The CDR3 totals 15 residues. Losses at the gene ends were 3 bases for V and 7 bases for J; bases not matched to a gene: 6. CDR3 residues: CASSDFTSGINEQFF. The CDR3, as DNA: TGTGCCAGCAGTGATTTTACTAGCGGGATAAATGAGCAGTTCTTC.

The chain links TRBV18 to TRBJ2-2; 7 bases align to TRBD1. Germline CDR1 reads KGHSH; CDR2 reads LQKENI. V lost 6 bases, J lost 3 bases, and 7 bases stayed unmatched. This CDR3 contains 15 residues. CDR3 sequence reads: CASSVTGVYTGELFF. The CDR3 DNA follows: TGTGCCAGCTCGGTCACAGGGGTATACACCGGGGAGCTGTTTTTT.

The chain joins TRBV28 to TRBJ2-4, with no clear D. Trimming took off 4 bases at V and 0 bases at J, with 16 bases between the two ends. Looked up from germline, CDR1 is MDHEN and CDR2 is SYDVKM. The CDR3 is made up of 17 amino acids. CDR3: CASSSIGQTLAKNIQYF. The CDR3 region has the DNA TGTGCCAGCAGTTCCATCGGCCAGACATTAGCCAAAAACATTCAGTACTTC.

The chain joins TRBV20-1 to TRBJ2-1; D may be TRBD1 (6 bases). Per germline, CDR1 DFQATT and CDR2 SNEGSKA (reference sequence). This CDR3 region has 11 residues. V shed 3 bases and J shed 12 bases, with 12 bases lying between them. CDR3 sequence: CSASLDRTQFF. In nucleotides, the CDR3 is TGCAGTGCTAGCCTCGACAGGACGCAGTTCTTC.

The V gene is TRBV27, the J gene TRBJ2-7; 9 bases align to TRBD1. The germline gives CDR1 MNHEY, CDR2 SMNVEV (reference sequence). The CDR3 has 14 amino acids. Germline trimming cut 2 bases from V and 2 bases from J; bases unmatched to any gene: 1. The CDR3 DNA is TGTGCCAGCAGTTTAGGGACAGGGCCCTACGAGCAGTACTTC. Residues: CASSLGTGPYEQYF.

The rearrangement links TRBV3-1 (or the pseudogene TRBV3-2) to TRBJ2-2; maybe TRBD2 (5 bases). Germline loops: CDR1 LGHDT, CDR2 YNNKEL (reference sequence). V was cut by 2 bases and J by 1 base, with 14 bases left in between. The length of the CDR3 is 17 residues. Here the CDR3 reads CASSQFIASMNTGELFF. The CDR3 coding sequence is TGTGCCAGCAGCCAATTTATAGCGTCCATGAACACCGGGGAGCTGTTTTTT.

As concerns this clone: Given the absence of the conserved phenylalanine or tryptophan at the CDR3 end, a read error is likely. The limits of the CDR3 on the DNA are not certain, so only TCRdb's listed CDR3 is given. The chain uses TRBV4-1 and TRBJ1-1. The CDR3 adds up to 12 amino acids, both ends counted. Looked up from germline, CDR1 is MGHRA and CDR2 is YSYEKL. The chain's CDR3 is CASSQGRGGVFL.

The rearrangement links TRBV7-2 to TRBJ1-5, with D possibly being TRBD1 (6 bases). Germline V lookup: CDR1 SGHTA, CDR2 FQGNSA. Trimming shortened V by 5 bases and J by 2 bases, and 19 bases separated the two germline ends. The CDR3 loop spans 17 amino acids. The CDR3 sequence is CASSPDPTGLGNQPQHF. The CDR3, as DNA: TGTGCCAGCAGCCCGGACCCTACAGGGTTGGGCAATCAGCCCCAGCATTTT.

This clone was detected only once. CDR3 region: CASSPDPGLAYEQYF. DNA for the CDR3: TGCGCCAGCAGCCCGGACCCGGGACTAGCCTACGAGCAGTACTTC. The V call is TRBV5-1, the J call TRBJ2-7; 8 bases align to TRBD2. CDR1 is SGHRS, CDR2 YFSETQ, per germline. The V segment lost 4 bases and the J segment 2 bases; nucleotides outside the gene matches: 8. This CDR3 contains 15 residues.

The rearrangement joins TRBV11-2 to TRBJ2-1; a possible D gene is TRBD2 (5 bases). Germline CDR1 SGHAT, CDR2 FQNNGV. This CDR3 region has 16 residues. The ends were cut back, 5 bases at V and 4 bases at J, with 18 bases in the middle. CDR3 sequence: CASSTIGQSGYNEQFF. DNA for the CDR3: TGTGCCAGCAGCACCATTGGGCAGAGCGGATACAATGAGCAGTTCTTC.

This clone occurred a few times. In DNA form, the CDR3 reads TGTGCCAGCCGCTGGGGACTATCAACCGGGGAGCTGTTTTTT. The encoded protein is CASRWGLSTGELFF. The rearrangement uses TRBV6-5 and TRBJ2-2; 7 bases map to TRBD2. The ends lost 8 bases at V and 5 bases at J; junction bases unmatched: 8. Looked up from germline, CDR1 is MNHEY and CDR2 is SVGAGI. CDR3 size: 14 residues.

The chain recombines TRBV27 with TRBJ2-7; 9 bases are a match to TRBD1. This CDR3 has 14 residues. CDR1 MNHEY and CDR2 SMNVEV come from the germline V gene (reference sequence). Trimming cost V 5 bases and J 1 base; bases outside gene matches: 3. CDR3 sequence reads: CASSRDRASYEQYF. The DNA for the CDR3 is TGTGCCAGCAGTCGGGACAGGGCTTCCTACGAGCAGTACTTC.

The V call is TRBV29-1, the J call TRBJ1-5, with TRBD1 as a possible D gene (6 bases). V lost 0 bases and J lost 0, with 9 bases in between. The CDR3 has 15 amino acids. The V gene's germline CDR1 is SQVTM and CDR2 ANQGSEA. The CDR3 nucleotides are TGCAGCGTTGAAGATCAGGGGAATAGCAATCAGCCCCAGCATTTT. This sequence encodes CSVEDQGNSNQPQHF.

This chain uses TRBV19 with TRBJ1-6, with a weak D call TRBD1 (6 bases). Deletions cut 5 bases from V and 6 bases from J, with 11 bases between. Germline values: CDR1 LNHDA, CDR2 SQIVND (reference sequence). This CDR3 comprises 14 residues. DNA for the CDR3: TGTGCCAGTAGTCGTCAGGGGACTAATTCACCCCTCCACTTT. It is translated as CASSRQGTNSPLHF.

The CDR3 DNA follows: TGCGCCAGCAGCTTGGCCCAACTCGGCGGGCGTTCACCCCTCCACTTT. Its protein is CASSLAQLGGRSPLHF. This chain joins TRBV5-1 and TRBJ1-6; the D is unclear. Germline V gene sequence: CDR1 SGHRS, CDR2 YFSETQ. Trimming stripped 0 bases from V and 9 bases from J, with 16 bases between. The CDR3 sequence is 16 residues long. Full variable domain (remainder filled in from reference TRBV5-1 and TRBJ1-6): KAGVTQTPRYLIKTRGQQVTLSCSPISGHRSVSWYQQTPGQGLQFLFEYFSETQRNKGNFPGRFSGRQFSNSRSEMNVSTLELGDSALYLCASSLAQLGGRSPLHFGNGTRLTVT.

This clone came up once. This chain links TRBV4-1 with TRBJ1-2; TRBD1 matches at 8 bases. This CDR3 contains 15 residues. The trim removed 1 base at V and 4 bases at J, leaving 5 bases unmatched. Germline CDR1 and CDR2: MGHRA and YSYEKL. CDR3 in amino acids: CASSQATGTGYGYTF. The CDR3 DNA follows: TGCGCCAGCAGCCAAGCAACCGGGACAGGCTATGGCTACACCTTC.